This TCR beta chain came from a study of blood T cell repertoires in COVID-19. Study as a whole: COVID-19 samples collected from the United States, Italy and Spain covered acute and convalescent phases.

The CDR3 has 15 residues. V gave up 4 bases and J gave up 9 bases; unmatched junction bases: 6. From germline, CDR1 is SGHNT and CDR2 YYREEE (reference sequence). This clone has more than one count but fewer than ten. The protocol was immunoSEQ multiplex PCR, while the TCRdb copy is restricted to in-frame clones and leaves out a portion. Counted here are some 220,000 clones, 80% occurring once; the ten biggest clones make up 9.5% to 15%. The chain is built from TRBV5-4 and TRBJ2-1; 14 positions match TRBD2. The TCR sequence derives from a human donor in a cohort sampled during active COVID-19. The sample comprised peripheral blood. The CDR3 DNA reads TGTGCCAGCAGCCTCGGACTAGCGGGAGGTGGTGAGCAGTTCTTC. Protein product: CASSLGLAGGGEQFF.